This entry lists 28 T cell receptor beta chains sequenced from one sample in a study of vaccination effects on CD4 cells after COVID-19. Their cognate antigens are unknown. Assay: immunoSEQ multiplex PCR; the TCRdb copy retains only in-frame clones and omits some. The data contain under 35,000 clones, approximately 71% of them singletons. Viral peptide pool expansion of antigen-specific CD4+ T cells preceded sequencing in the ViraFEST assay. Cells that had been cultured for 10 days were the source of isolated CD4+ T cells. Vaccination of participants consisted of two doses of either the BNT162b2 or mRNA-1273 vaccine. Source: CD4+ T cells from PBMCs cultured with HCoV-NL63 spike peptides, taken after COVID-19 vaccination. These receptors were taken from a human donor who received a COVID-19 vaccine.

In its sample, this clone was seen a few times. The chain is built from TRBV5-6 and TRBJ1-6; 8 bases agree with TRBD1. Germline trimming cut 2 bases from V and 10 bases from J; bases unmatched to any gene: 8. The CDR3 runs to 15 residues. Germline CDR1 reads SGHDT; CDR2 reads YYEEEE. CDR3 DNA: TGTGCCAGCAGCTTTCAGGGCAGGGGGCTATCACCCCTCCACTTT. It is translated as CASSFQGRGLSPLHF. Combining the CDR3 with reference TRBV5-6 and TRBJ1-6 gives the whole variable domain DAGVTQSPTHLIKTRGQQVTLRCSPKSGHDTVSWYQQALGQGPQFIFQYYEEEERQRGNFPDRFSGHQFPNYSSELNVNALLLGDSALYLCASSFQGRGLSPLHFGNGTRLTVT.

The rearrangement links TRBV2 to TRBJ1-4; 12 nucleotides match TRBD1. The CDR3 totals 15 residues. Germline values: CDR1 SNHLY, CDR2 FYNNEI. J gave up 7 bases and V 6 bases, and 6 bases lay outside the gene matches. CDR3 DNA sequence: TGTGCCAGCAGGGGGACAGGGGGCGGACGTGAAAAACTGTTTTTT. It translates to CASRGTGGGREKLFF.

There are a few counts of this clone. The chain links TRBV5-1 to TRBJ1-4; TRBD1 might be the D (5 bases). The V gene's germline CDR1 is SGHRS and CDR2 YFSETQ. The V end lost 4 bases, the J end lost 7 bases, and 17 bases lay between the germline ends. This CDR3 is built from 15 residues. CDR3 DNA sequence: TGCGCCAGCAGCCCCCAGGGTGGGCCGGGTGAAAAACTGTTTTTT. Translation gives CASSPQGGPGEKLFF.

The V call is TRBV19, the J call TRBJ1-5, with D uncertain. The germline V gene encodes CDR1 LNHDA and CDR2 SQIVND (reference sequence). CDR3 length: 14 residues. V was cut by 7 bases and J by 9 bases, with 19 bases left in between. CDR3 residues: CASTTRGGMTPQHF. In DNA form, the CDR3 reads TGTGCCAGTACCACTCGGGGAGGAATGACGCCCCAGCATTTT.

This clone was detected only a few times. The J gene is TRBJ1-3, the V gene TRBV5-5; D not certain. CDR1 is SGHKS, CDR2 YYEKEE, per germline (reference sequence). Trimming removed 1 base from V and 0 bases from J, with 11 bases in between. This CDR3 contains 16 residues. CDR3 residues: CASSLQYRLSGNTIYF. CDR3 bases: TGTGCCAGCAGCTTGCAGTACAGACTCTCTGGAAACACCATATATTTT.

The chain uses TRBV3-1 (or the pseudogene TRBV3-2) and TRBJ2-5; 8 nucleotides match TRBD2. This CDR3 comprises 16 residues. CDR1 is LGHDT and CDR2 is YNNKEL in the germline V gene (reference sequence). The J segment lost 2 bases and the V segment lost 4 bases, leaving 9 bases of the junction unmatched. The CDR3 sequence is CASSLRKLAGQETQYF. The CDR3 nucleotides are TGTGCCAGCAGCCTCCGGAAGCTAGCGGGTCAAGAGACCCAGTACTTC.

The V and J genes are TRBV12-3 or TRBV12-4 and TRBJ1-1; a weak D match, TRBD1 (6 bases). Deletions cut 1 base from V and 11 bases from J, with 14 bases between. CDR3 length equals 13 residues. CDR3 nucleotides: TGTGCCAGCAGTTTAGTCGGGGGCAGGGGTGCTTTCTTT. Its translation: CASSLVGGRGAFF.

This CDR3 reads CASSGPGTGESPLHF. The CDR3 DNA sequence: TGTGCCAGCAGCGGACCCGGGACAGGTGAATCACCCCTCCACTTT. The chain uses TRBV6-5 and TRBJ1-6; 8 bases are a match to TRBD1. Germline CDR1 and CDR2: MNHEY and SVGAGI. This CDR3 spans 15 amino acids. V gave up 6 bases and J gave up 10 bases; unmatched junction bases: 11.

This sequence joins TRBV27 and TRBJ2-1; TRBD1 matches at 8 bases. Germline values: CDR1 MNHEY, CDR2 SMNVEV (reference sequence). The CDR3 length is 13 residues. Trimming at V came to 5 bases and at J to 9 bases, leaving 6 bases not matched to a gene. The CDR3 bases are TGTGCCAGCAGTCCCTGGACAGGGAGTGAGCAGTTCTTC. It yields the protein CASSPWTGSEQFF.

The V and J genes are TRBV27 and TRBJ1-1; 12 bases are shared with TRBD1. Germline V gene sequence: CDR1 MNHEY, CDR2 SMNVEV (reference sequence). The CDR3 sequence is 15 residues long. Trimming cost V 10 bases and J 1 base; bases outside gene matches: 7. The CDR3 loop is CATHGTGGWNTEAFF. The CDR3 DNA follows: TGTGCCACCCACGGGACAGGGGGCTGGAACACTGAAGCTTTCTTT.

The chain recombines TRBV10-3 with TRBJ2-1; D ambiguous. Per germline, CDR1 ENHRY and CDR2 SYGVKD. The length of the CDR3 is 12 residues. V was pared by 0 bases and J by 13 bases, with 10 bases between. CDR3 nucleotides: TGTGCCATCAGTGAGTCGGAAGCGACTCAGTTCTTC. Its translation is CAISESEATQFF.

This chain uses TRBV18 with TRBJ2-7; 7 positions agree with TRBD1. CDR1 is KGHSH, CDR2 LQKENI, per germline. The CDR3 spans 13 residues. The V and J ends lost 6 bases and 5 bases, in that order; junction bases with no gene match: 7. CDR3 amino acids: CASSPRGTDEQYF. The DNA of the CDR3 is TGTGCCAGCTCTCCGAGGGGGACAGACGAGCAGTACTTC.

V usage is TRBV5-1 and J usage is TRBJ2-7, with 8 bases lining up with TRBD1. From germline, CDR1 is SGHRS and CDR2 YFSETQ. The J segment lost 5 bases and the V segment lost 4 bases, leaving 20 bases of the junction unmatched. CDR3 length equals 18 residues. The CDR3 sequence: CASSRRQGPALGNHEQYF. The CDR3 nucleotides are TGCGCCAGCAGCCGTCGACAGGGGCCCGCCCTTGGGAATCACGAGCAGTACTTC.

This clone was seen a few times. This chain uses TRBV27 with TRBJ2-2; 8 nucleotides line up with TRBD1. Losses at the gene ends were 0 bases for V and 4 bases for J; bases not matched to a gene: 13. The CDR3 loop spans 19 amino acids. The germline V gene has CDR1 MNHEY and CDR2 SMNVEV (reference sequence). DNA of the CDR3: TGTGCCAGCAGTTTATCTCGGCAGGGGGCGAGCGGGCGCACCGGGGAGCTGTTTTTT. Translation gives CASSLSRQGASGRTGELFF.

This chain joins TRBV6-6 and TRBJ2-4, with TRBD2 matching 8 bases. Germline values: CDR1 MNHNY, CDR2 SVGAGI (reference sequence). Losses at the gene ends were 1 base for V and 0 bases for J; bases not matched to a gene: 2. CDR3 length: 16 amino acids. The DNA for the CDR3 is TGTGCCAGCAGTTACTTAGCGGGGATAGCCAAAAACATTCAGTACTTC. Protein: CASSYLAGIAKNIQYF.

The chain has TRBV5-5 and TRBJ2-7; D may be TRBD1 or TRBD2 (5 bases each). Germline V lookup: CDR1 SGHKS, CDR2 YYEKEE (reference sequence). The V end lost 1 base, the J end lost 7 bases, and 15 bases lay between the germline ends. The CDR3 contains 14 residues. The CDR3 DNA reads as TGTGCCAGCAGCTTGAGCGCTGGGGGTGGTGAGCAGTACTTC. Its protein product is CASSLSAGGGEQYF. Full variable domain (rest looked up from reference TRBV5-5 and TRBJ2-7): DAGVTQSPTHLIKTRGQQVTLRCSPISGHKSVSWYQQVLGQGPQFIFQYYEKEERGRGNFPDRFSARQFPNYSSELNVNALLLGDSALYLCASSLSAGGGEQYFGPGTRLTVT.

This rearrangement joins TRBV11-1 to TRBJ1-1; 8 positions agree with TRBD1. The V segment lost 0 bases and the J segment 9 bases; nucleotides outside the gene matches: 3. The CDR3 length is 13 residues. Germline V gene lookup returns CDR1 SGHAT and CDR2 FQDESV (reference sequence). DNA for the CDR3: TGTGCCAGCAGCTTAGCGCGGACAGGGAAAGCTTTCTTT. Translating gives CASSLARTGKAFF.

The CDR3 DNA is TGTGCCAGCAGCTTAGCGCCCCTTGACGGCCCCGGCTACACCTTC. Translating it yields CASSLAPLDGPGYTF. V usage is TRBV7-2 and J usage is TRBJ1-2; D call uncertain. This CDR3 has 15 amino acids. Germline assignment: CDR1 SGHTA and CDR2 FQGNSA. V shed 0 bases and J shed 8 bases, with 16 bases lying between them. Drawing the rest from reference TRBV7-2 and TRBJ1-2, the complete variable domain is GAGVSQSPSNKVTEKGKDVELRCDPISGHTALYWYRQSLGQGLEFLIYFQGNSAPDKSGLPSDRFSAERTGGSVSTLTIQRTQQEDSAVYLCASSLAPLDGPGYTFGSGTRLTVV.

CDR3 coding DNA: TGTGCCAGCAGCGTGGGTAGCGGGAGGGAGACCGGGGAGCTGTTTTTT. This codes for CASSVGSGRETGELFF. The chain couples TRBV9 to TRBJ2-2; 11 positions agree with TRBD2. Germline V CDR1 and CDR2: SGDLS, YYNGEE. V shed 2 bases and J 5 bases; nucleotides not matched to a gene: 5. This CDR3 is 16 amino acids long. The full variable domain, with the rest looked up from reference TRBV9 and TRBJ2-2, is DSGVTQTPKHLITATGQRVTLRCSPRSGDLSVYWYQQSLDQGLQFLIQYYNGEERAKGNILERFSAQQFPDLHSELNLSSLELGDSALYFCASSVGSGRETGELFFGEGSRLTVL.

The CDR3, as DNA: TGTGCCAGCTCACCGCTAGCGGGAGGGGAGACCCAGTACTTC. Protein: CASSPLAGGETQYF. J is TRBJ2-5 and V is TRBV18, with 12 bases identical to TRBD2. After removal of 3 bases from V and 5 bases from J, the junction contained 1 base not matched to a gene. Germline V lookup: CDR1 KGHSH, CDR2 LQKENI. CDR3 size: 14 residues.

The chain couples TRBV10-3 to TRBJ2-1; 10 nucleotides line up with TRBD2. CDR1 ENHRY and CDR2 SYGVKD come from the germline V gene. The CDR3 consists of 14 residues. J lost 8 bases, V lost 10 bases, and 11 bases had no gene match. Here the CDR3 reads CASHSGRALDEQFF. Written as DNA, the CDR3 is TGTGCCAGCCACAGCGGGAGGGCCCTCGATGAGCAGTTCTTC.

The rearrangement links TRBV13 to TRBJ1-4, with TRBD1 identical over 9 bases. The germline V gene encodes CDR1 PRHDT and CDR2 FYEKMQ (reference sequence). V was pared by 5 bases and J by 3 bases, with 4 bases of the junction left unmatched. The CDR3 has 15 residues. CDR3 sequence (DNA): TGTGCCAGCAGCCCCCGGACAGGGGCTAATGAAAAACTGTTTTTT. Translated: CASSPRTGANEKLFF. The whole variable domain, remainder taken from reference TRBV13 and TRBJ1-4, is AAGVIQSPRHLIKEKRETATLKCYPIPRHDTVYWYQQGPGQDPQFLISFYEKMQSDKGSIPDRFSAQQFSDYHSELNMSSLELGDSALYFCASSPRTGANEKLFFGSGTQLSVL.

This chain uses TRBV20-1 with TRBJ2-1, with 9 positions matching TRBD2. This CDR3 is 15 amino acids long. J gave up 8 bases and V 3 bases, and 11 bases lay outside the gene matches. CDR1 DFQATT and CDR2 SNEGSKA come from the germline V gene (reference sequence). This CDR3 reads CSASARREGRDEQFF. CDR3 in DNA: TGCAGTGCTAGTGCTCGGCGGGAGGGCCGGGATGAGCAGTTCTTC.

Written as DNA, the CDR3 is TGTGCCAGCAGTGAAGAGGGGACAGTTTTCTCCTACGAGCAGTACTTC. Protein sequence: CASSEEGTVFSYEQYF. The V gene is TRBV6-1, the J gene TRBJ2-7; 7 bases are a match to TRBD1. The V gene's germline CDR1 is MNHNS and CDR2 SASEGT. This CDR3 spans 16 amino acids. Trimming removed 1 base from V and 0 bases from J; junction bases left unmatched: 6.

The gene calls are TRBV24-1 and TRBJ2-7, with TRBD1 as a possible D gene (6 bases). V was trimmed by 2 bases and J by 1 base, leaving 14 bases between them. CDR1 is KGHDR and CDR2 is SFDVKD in the germline V gene. This CDR3 contains 16 residues. The CDR3: CATSDSGTTGSYEQYF. DNA for the CDR3: TGTGCCACCAGTGATTCCGGGACGACAGGTTCCTACGAGCAGTACTTC.

V is TRBV7-9 and J is TRBJ2-2; D gene uncertain. The CDR3 consists of 14 residues. Trimming left V 2 bases short and J 6 bases short, with 10 bases between. Germline-derived CDR1 and CDR2 are SEHNR and FQNEAQ (reference sequence). Written as DNA, the CDR3 is TGTGCCAGCAGCTTAAGGTCAACCTCCGGGGAGCTGTTTTTT. Protein: CASSLRSTSGELFF.

This rearrangement joins TRBV20-1 to TRBJ2-1; 9 bases line up with TRBD2. The V gene's germline CDR1 is DFQATT and CDR2 SNEGSKA (reference sequence). The CDR3 has 11 amino acids. Trimming removed 4 bases from V and 15 bases from J; junction bases left unmatched: 7. Written as DNA, the CDR3 is TGCAGTGCTATATTAGCGGGAGTTTTGTTCTTC. Translating it yields CSAILAGVLFF.

The chain is built from TRBV7-9 and TRBJ2-3; the D gene is possibly TRBD2 (6 bases). This CDR3 is 14 amino acids long. Looked up from germline, CDR1 is SEHNR and CDR2 is FQNEAQ (reference sequence). V dropped 5 bases and J dropped 1 base, with 10 bases sitting between them. The CDR3 coding sequence is TGTGCCAGCAGCCGAGGCGGGGGCACAGATACGCAGTATTTT. This sequence encodes CASSRGGGTDTQYF.